The following is a T cell receptor (beta chain) sequence with its context. The antigen remains unidentified. MiXCR was run by TCRdb on the RT-PCR reads, yielding one entry per CDR3 protein. Here the sample spans around 750,000 distinct CDR3 sequences, around 21% being singletons. After removal of 6 bases from V and 2 bases from J, the junction contained 16 bases not matched to a gene. Germline V CDR1 and CDR2: SGHDT, YYEEEE. This CDR3 region has 18 residues. The sample originates from a study of response to subunit inactivated influenza vaccine. Study outcomes and limitations: New T cells are recruited in small numbers by each seasonal influenza vaccination, according to the authors' suggestion.

The V and J genes are TRBV5-6 and TRBJ2-3; TRBD2 agrees at 9 bases. This sequence was found in a middle-aged man who received an inactivated influenza vaccine. Here the sequenced sample was PBMCs from blood, taken roughly 5 days after vaccination. The CDR3 sequence is CASTRQVGTSRLTDTQYF. The DNA for the CDR3 is TGTGCCAGCACCCGACAGGTCGGGACTAGCCGACTCACAGATACGCAGTATTTT.